This T cell receptor (beta chain) was recorded in a study of shared clonotypes between healthy human individuals. Study-level findings and limits: Naive subsets generally exceeded memory subsets in estimated richness.

Genomic DNA from each subset was divided evenly over several immunoSEQ plates. Only in-frame clones appear in the TCRdb table, and some are missing; sequencing was by immunoSEQ multiplex PCR. Here the sample spans about 2.4 million clones, roughly 93% being singletons. Concerning this clone: Its antigen remains unknown. Other DNA sequences in this sample translate to the same CDR3.

This CDR3 spans 14 amino acids. Trimming left V 8 bases short and J 0 bases short, with 13 bases between. Germline V lookup: CDR1 MDHEN, CDR2 SYDVKM. Input material: naive CD4+ T cells from PBMCs. The subset here: CD45RA+ positively selected. This chain links TRBV28 with TRBJ1-1; the D gene is possibly TRBD1 (6 bases). The origin of this receptor is a man younger than 35 in good health. Some clones in this sample may be carry-over from other donors' samples. The CDR3 loop reads CASSSTGLNTEAFF. The DNA of the CDR3 is TGTGCCAGCTCCTCGACAGGACTGAACACTGAAGCTTTCTTT.